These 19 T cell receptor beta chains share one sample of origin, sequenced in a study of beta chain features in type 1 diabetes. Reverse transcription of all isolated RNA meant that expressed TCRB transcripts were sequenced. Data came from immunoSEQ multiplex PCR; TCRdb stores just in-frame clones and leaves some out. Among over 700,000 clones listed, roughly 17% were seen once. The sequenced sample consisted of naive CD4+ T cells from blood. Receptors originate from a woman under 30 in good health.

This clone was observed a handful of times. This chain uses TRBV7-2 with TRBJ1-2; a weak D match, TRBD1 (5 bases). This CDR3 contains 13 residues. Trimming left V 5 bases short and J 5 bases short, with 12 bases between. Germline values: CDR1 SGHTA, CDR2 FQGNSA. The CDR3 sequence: CASSGDRGYGYTF. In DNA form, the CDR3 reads TGTGCCAGCAGCGGGGACCGAGGTTATGGCTACACCTTC.

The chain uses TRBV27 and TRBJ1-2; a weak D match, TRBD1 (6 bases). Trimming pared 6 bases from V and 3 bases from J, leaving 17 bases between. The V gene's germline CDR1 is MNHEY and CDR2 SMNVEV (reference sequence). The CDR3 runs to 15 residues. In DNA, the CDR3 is TGTGCCAGCAGGTCCCCTGGGGGCGAGGACTATGGCTACACCTTC. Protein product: CASRSPGGEDYGYTF.

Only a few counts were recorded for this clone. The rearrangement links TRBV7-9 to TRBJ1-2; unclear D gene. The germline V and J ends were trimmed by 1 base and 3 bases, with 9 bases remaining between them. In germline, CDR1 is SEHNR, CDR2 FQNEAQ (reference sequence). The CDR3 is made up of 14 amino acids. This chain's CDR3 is CASSLGSVDYGYTF. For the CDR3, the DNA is TGTGCCAGCAGCTTAGGGTCAGTGGACTATGGCTACACCTTC. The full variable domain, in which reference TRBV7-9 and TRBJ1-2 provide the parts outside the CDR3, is DTGVSQNPRHKITKRGQNVTFRCDPISEHNRLYWYRQTLGQGPEFLTYFQNEAQLEKSRLLSDRFSAERPKGSFSTLEIQRTEQGDSAMYLCASSLGSVDYGYTFGSGTRLTVV.

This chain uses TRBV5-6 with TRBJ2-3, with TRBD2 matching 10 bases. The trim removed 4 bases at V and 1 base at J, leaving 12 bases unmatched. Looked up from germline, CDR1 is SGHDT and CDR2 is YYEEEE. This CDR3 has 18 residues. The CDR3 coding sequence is TGTGCCAGCAGCGCGAGGACTAGCGGCGGGACCCGCACAGATACGCAGTATTTT. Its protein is CASSARTSGGTRTDTQYF.

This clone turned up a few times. The chain's CDR3 is CASSYASSRQETQYF. CDR3 nucleotide sequence: TGTGCCAGCAGTTACGCGTCTAGCAGACAAGAGACCCAGTACTTC. This rearrangement joins TRBV6-5 to TRBJ2-5; possibly TRBD2 for D (5 bases). Trimming cost V 2 bases and J 2 bases, with 12 bases left between them. CDR3 length equals 15 residues. In germline, CDR1 is MNHEY, CDR2 SVGAGI.

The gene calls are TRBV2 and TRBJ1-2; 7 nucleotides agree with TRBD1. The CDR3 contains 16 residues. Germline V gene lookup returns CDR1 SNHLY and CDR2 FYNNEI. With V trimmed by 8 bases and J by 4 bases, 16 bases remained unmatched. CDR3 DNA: TGTGCCAGCTCCGGGACAGTGGACCGGCGTGGCTATGGCTACACCTTC. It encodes CASSGTVDRRGYGYTF.

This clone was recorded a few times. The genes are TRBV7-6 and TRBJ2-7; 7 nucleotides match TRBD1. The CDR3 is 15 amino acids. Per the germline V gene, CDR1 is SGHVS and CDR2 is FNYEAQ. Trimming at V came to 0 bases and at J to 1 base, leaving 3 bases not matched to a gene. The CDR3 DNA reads TGTGCCAGCAGCTTAGCGCAGGGACAGTCCTACGAGCAGTACTTC. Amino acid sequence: CASSLAQGQSYEQYF.

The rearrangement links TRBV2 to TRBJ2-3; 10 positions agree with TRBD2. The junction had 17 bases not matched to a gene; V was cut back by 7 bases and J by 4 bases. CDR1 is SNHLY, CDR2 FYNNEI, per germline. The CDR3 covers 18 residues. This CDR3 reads CASTDTHPSGRWSDTQYF. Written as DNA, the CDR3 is TGTGCCAGCACCGACACCCATCCTAGCGGGAGATGGTCAGATACGCAGTATTTT.

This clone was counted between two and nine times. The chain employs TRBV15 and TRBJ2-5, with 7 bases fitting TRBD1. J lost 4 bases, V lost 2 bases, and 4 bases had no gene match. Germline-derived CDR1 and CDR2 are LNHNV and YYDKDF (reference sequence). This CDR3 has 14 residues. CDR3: CATSRNRGSETQYF. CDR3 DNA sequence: TGTGCCACCAGCAGAAACAGGGGATCAGAGACCCAGTACTTC.

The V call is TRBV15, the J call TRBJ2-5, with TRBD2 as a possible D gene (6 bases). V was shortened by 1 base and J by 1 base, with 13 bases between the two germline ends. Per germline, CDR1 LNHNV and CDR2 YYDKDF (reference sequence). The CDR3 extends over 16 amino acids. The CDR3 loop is CATSRVGGSSQETQYF. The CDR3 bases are TGTGCCACCAGCAGAGTCGGGGGATCCTCCCAAGAGACCCAGTACTTC.

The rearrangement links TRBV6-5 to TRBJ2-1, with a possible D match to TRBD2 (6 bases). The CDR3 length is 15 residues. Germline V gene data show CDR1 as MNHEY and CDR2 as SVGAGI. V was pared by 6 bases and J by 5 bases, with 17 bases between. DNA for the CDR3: TGTGCCAGCAGGAGGGAGTGGGGAGGAAACAATGAGCAGTTCTTC. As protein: CASRREWGGNNEQFF.

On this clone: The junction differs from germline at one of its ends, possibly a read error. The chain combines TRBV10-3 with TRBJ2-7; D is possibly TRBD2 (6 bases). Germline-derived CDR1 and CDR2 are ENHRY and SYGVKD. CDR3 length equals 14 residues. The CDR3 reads CASKGLQDSHEQYF. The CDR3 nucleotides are TGTGCCTCCAAGGGACTCCAGGACTCCCACGAGCAGTACTTC.

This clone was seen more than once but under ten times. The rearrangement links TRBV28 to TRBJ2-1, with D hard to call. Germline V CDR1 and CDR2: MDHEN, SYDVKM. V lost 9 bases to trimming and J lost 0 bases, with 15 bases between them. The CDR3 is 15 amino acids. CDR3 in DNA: TGTGCCAGTCAGACCCCCCGGAGCTCCTACAATGAGCAGTTCTTC. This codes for CASQTPRSSYNEQFF.

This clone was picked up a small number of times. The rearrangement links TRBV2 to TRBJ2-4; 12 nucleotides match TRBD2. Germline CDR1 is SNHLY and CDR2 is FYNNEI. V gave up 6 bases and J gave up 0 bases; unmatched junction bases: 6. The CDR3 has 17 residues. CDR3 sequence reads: CASRTGGLAGAKNIQYF. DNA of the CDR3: TGTGCCAGCAGAACAGGGGGACTAGCGGGAGCCAAAAACATTCAGTACTTC. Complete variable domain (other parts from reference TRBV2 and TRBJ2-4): EPEVTQTPSHQVTQMGQEVILRCVPISNHLYFYWYRQILGQKVEFLVSFYNNEISEKSEIFDDQFSVERPDGSNFTLKIRSTKLEDSAMYFCASRTGGLAGAKNIQYFGAGTRLSVL.

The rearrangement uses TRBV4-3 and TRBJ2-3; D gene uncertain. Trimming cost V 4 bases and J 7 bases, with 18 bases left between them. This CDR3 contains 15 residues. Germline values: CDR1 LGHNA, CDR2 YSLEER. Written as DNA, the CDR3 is TGCGCCAGCAGCCCGCTAGTGGGCGTGGGAAATACGCAGTATTTT. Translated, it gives CASSPLVGVGNTQYF.

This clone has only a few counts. CDR3 sequence reads: CASSGWSVTGANVLTF. In DNA form, the CDR3 reads TGTGCCAGTAGTGGGTGGAGTGTGACTGGGGCCAACGTCCTGACTTTC. V gene TRBV19 combines with J gene TRBJ2-6; D unclear. Trimming pared 5 bases from V and 2 bases from J, leaving 13 bases between. Germline values: CDR1 LNHDA, CDR2 SQIVND (reference sequence). There are 16 residues in the CDR3.

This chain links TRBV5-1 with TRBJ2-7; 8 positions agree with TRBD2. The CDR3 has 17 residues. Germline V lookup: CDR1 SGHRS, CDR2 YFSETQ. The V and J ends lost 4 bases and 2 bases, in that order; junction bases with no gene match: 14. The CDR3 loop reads CASSRGLARLATYEQYF. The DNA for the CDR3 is TGCGCCAGCAGCCGCGGACTAGCTCGACTAGCGACCTACGAGCAGTACTTC.

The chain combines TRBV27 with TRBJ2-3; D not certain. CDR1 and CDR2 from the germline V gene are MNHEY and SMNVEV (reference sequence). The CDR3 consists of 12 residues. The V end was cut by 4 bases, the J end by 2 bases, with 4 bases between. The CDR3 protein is CASSSNTDTQYF. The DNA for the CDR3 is TGTGCCAGCAGTTCAAACACAGATACGCAGTATTTT.

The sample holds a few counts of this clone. In nucleotides, the CDR3 is TGTGCCAGCAGCTTAGAGGCGGGGCCCCTTCTTGAGCAGTTCTTC. Translating gives CASSLEAGPLLEQFF. The V call is TRBV7-6, the J call TRBJ2-1; D is perhaps TRBD2 (6 bases). The CDR3 length is 15 residues. Trimming left V 1 base short and J 9 bases short, with 16 bases between. Germline V gene data show CDR1 as SGHVS and CDR2 as FNYEAQ.